These T cell receptor beta chains were read from a single sample in a study of blood T cell repertoires in COVID-19. Profiling relied on immunoSEQ multiplex PCR, and the TCRdb table lists in-frame clones only, not all of them. The sample records approximately 250,000 clones, about 88% being singletons. Sequenced: PBMCs or T cells enriched from blood (not recorded which). The source of these receptors is a man younger than 40 with acute COVID-19. Both conserved end residues are part of each CDR3. The D gene is left open where the match is weak. Clone size is stated in some rows and not others, as once, few, many or a class when expanded.

>.|TRBD1|TRBV10-2|TRBJ1-3
TGCGCCAGCAACCCAGGGGGAAGTGGAAACACCATATATTTT
CASNPGGSGNTIYF
>.|.|TRBV11-1|TRBJ1-6
TGTGCCAGCAGCTTAAATATCGGACTCTATAATTCACCCCTCCACTTT
CASSLNIGLYNSPLHF
>.|.|TRBV9|TRBJ1-2
TGTGCCAGCAGCGCAAGATCAGGGATGCGCTATGGCTACACCTTC
CASSARSGMRYGYTF
>.|.|TRBV19|TRBJ1-3
TGTGCCAGTACTGGGGGGGGAAACACCATATATTTT
CASTGGGNTIYF
>.|.|TRBV2|TRBJ1-3
TGTGCCAGCACGGAGGTGGGAAACACCATATATTTT
CASTEVGNTIYF
>.|.|TRBV4-1|TRBJ2-2
TGCGCCAGCAGCGACGGGATCAAACTCACCGGGGAGCTGTTTTTT
CASSDGIKLTGELFF
>.|.|TRBV7-3|TRBJ1-1
TGTGCCAGCAGCTCCGTCCCAGGATTCCCTAACACTGAAGCTTTCTTT
CASSSVPGFPNTEAFF
>once|.|TRBV28|TRBJ1-1
TGTGCCAGCAGTCTCCCCCGACAGATAAACACTGAAGCTTTCTTT
CASSLPRQINTEAFF
>few|.|TRBV28|TRBJ1-5
TGTGCCAGCAGGCCCCGCCTAGCGTCTCCCCAGCATTTT
CASRPRLASPQHF
>.|.|TRBV5-6|TRBJ1-4
TGTGCCAGCAGCTGGAACTCAGGACACACTAATGAAAAACTGTTTTTT
CASSWNSGHTNEKLFF
>.|TRBD1|TRBV19|TRBJ1-5
TGTGCCAGTAGAGCAGGGGGTGGATATAGCAATCAGCCCCAGCATTTT
CASRAGGGYSNQPQHF
>.|.|TRBV5-1|TRBJ1-1
TGTGCCAGCAGCTCGGTCGGAGGAGGCGCTGAAGCTTTCTTT
CASSSVGGGAEAFF
>.|.|TRBV19|TRBJ2-1
TGTGCCAGTAAAACTGGAGCGGGCTCCTACAATGAGCAGTTCTTC
CASKTGAGSYNEQFF
>.|.|TRBV6-5|TRBJ1-2
TGTGCCAGCAGTTTTCACGGACAGCAGGTGCATGGCTACACCTTC
CASSFHGQQVHGYTF
>.|.|TRBV5-4|TRBJ1-1
TGTGCCAGCAGCTTGGCCTCGGGACAAGCCTCTGAAGCTTTCTTT
CASSLASGQASEAFF
>.|.|TRBV3-1/TRBV3-2|TRBJ1-2
TGTGCCAGCAGCCCGCCTCGACAAGGTGGCTACACCTTC
CASSPPRQGGYTF
>.|TRBD1|TRBV5-1|TRBJ1-1
TGTGCCAGCAGCGGTGGACAGGGGATGAACACTGAAGCTTTCTTT
CASSGGQGMNTEAFF
>.|TRBD2|TRBV11-2|TRBJ2-3
TGTGCCAGCAGCTTGGAAACACTAGCGGGGGTGGCAGATACGCAGTATTTT
CASSLETLAGVADTQYF
>.|TRBD1|TRBV4-1|TRBJ2-6
TGCGCCAGCAGCCATACTCGGGACAGGCACTTGGGGAGCTCTGGGGCCAACGTCCTGACTTTC
CASSHTRDRHLGSSGANVLTF
>.|.|TRBV21-1|TRBJ2-2
TGTGCCAGCAGCAAAGGTCGGTTTATTCCTGGGACAGTCTCCACCGGGGAGCTGTTTTTT
CASSKGRFIPGTVSTGELFF
>few|.|TRBV28|TRBJ1-1
TGTGCCAGCAGTTCCGGAGGGACCGCAAACACTGAAGCTTTCTTT
CASSSGGTANTEAFF